The clone carrying this TCR beta chain was recorded a few times. Its antigen is unknown. The entry originates in a study of response to subunit inactivated influenza vaccine. Findings and limits, study-wide: The study's authors posited that every seasonal influenza vaccination enlists few new T cells.

TCRdb re-derived calls from the RT-PCR reads in MiXCR, one entry per CDR3 protein. Found here are 550,000 to 650,000 distinct CDR3 sequences, over 9.5% of them singletons; the top ten hold around 9.6%. V was clipped by 3 bases and J by 7 bases; unmatched bases: 5. This CDR3 is 13 amino acids long. This TCR was recovered from a man over 45 who received an inactivated influenza vaccine. The chain is built from TRBV12-3 or TRBV12-4 and TRBJ1-2, with TRBD1 matching over 7 bases. Sequenced material: PBMCs from blood, taken on the day of vaccination. Here the CDR3 reads CASSFRQGVGYTF. The CDR3 DNA sequence: TGTGCCAGCAGTTTTCGACAGGGCGTTGGCTACACCTTC.